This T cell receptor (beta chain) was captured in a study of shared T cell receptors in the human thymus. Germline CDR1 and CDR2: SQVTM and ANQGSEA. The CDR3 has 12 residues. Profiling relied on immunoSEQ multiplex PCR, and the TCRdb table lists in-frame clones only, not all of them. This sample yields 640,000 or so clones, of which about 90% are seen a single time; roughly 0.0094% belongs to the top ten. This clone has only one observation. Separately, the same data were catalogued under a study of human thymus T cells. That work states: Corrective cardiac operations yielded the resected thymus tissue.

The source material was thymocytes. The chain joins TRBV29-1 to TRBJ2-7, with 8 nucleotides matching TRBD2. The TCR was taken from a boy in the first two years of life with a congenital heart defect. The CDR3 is CGGKREIHEQYF. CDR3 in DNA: TGCGGAGGTAAGCGGGAGATCCACGAGCAGTACTTC.